One and the same sample provided the 6 T cell receptor beta chains below, sequenced in a study of cytomegalovirus exposure and HLA in healthy donors. Only in-frame clones appear in the TCRdb table, and some are missing; sequencing was by immunoSEQ multiplex PCR. The sample yields 80,000 to 100,000 clones, about nine tenths seen once. The material sequenced was PBMCs. The receptor source for this set is a man aged 25 to 40 in good health and CMV-seronegative.

The V call is TRBV9, the J call TRBJ1-3; the D is unclear. This CDR3 has 15 amino acids. The germline V and J ends were trimmed by 0 bases and 2 bases, with 9 bases remaining between them. Germline V gene data show CDR1 as SGDLS and CDR2 as YYNGEE. The CDR3 coding sequence is TGTGCCAGCAGCGTAGGTCTAGGCGCTGGAAACACCATATATTTT. It translates to CASSVGLGAGNTIYF.

This chain joins TRBV19 and TRBJ2-3; the D gene is possibly TRBD1 (6 bases). This CDR3 spans 13 amino acids. V was clipped by 4 bases and J by 5 bases, with 10 bases between them. Germline V gene data show CDR1 as LNHDA and CDR2 as SQIVND (reference sequence). The CDR3 DNA sequence: TGTGCCAGTAGTAGCCGCAGGGGAGATACGCAGTATTTT. It specifies CASSSRRGDTQYF.

This chain uses TRBV5-1 with TRBJ2-1; 9 nucleotides align to TRBD2. The germline V gene encodes CDR1 SGHRS and CDR2 YFSETQ. The length of the CDR3 is 17 residues. V trimming: 4 bases; J trimming: 7 bases; junction bases outside the gene matches: 15. The CDR3 DNA follows: TGCGCCAGCAGCGTAGGGTCGGGGACTAGCCTTCGGAATGAGCAGTTCTTC. Its protein is CASSVGSGTSLRNEQFF.

V is TRBV7-8 and J is TRBJ2-2; 8 bases line up with TRBD1. Unmatched junction bases numbered 2, after V lost 5 bases and J lost 6 bases. The CDR3 spans 13 residues. CDR1 is SGHVS, CDR2 FQNEAQ, per germline. CDR3 residues: CASSDRGPGELFF. Written as DNA, the CDR3 is TGTGCCAGCAGCGACAGGGGACCCGGGGAGCTGTTTTTT.

This sequence joins TRBV21-1 and TRBJ1-2; no DNA check was done on the table's D call, TRBD1. TRBV21-1 is designated a pseudogene. The CDR3 contains 15 residues. CDR3 in amino acids: CASSREQGSYYGYTF. CDR3 in DNA: TGTGCCAGCAGCAGGGAACAGGGGAGCTACTATGGCTACACCTTC.

This chain links TRBV18 with TRBJ1-2; 11 bases line up with TRBD1. Trimming cost V 3 bases and J 7 bases; bases outside gene matches: 4. Germline V lookup: CDR1 KGHSH, CDR2 LQKENI. This CDR3 contains 14 residues. CDR3 loop: CASSPPDRGLGYTF. The CDR3 region has the DNA TGTGCCAGCTCACCTCCGGACAGGGGGCTTGGCTACACCTTC.